This TCR beta chain stems from a study of CD8+CD57+ T cells in acquired aplastic anemia listed by TCRdb under 2018. For context, the study as a whole: Extracted DNA from sorted CD4+ and CD8+ cells averaged 3.2 ug, ranging from about 0.18 to 27.4 ug. A CD8+CD57+ expansion meant a frequency higher than the mean frequency seen in healthy subjects. On the study overall, not on this receptor specifically: CD8+ Simpson's diversity did not differ significantly between patients and healthy controls (P=0.060). Twenty-nine CD8+ CDR3 sequences were found in both patients and controls but appeared to be highly expressed in patients and within the immunodominant clones of the patients.

A remark on this clonotype: No antigen is known for it. A much larger clonotype is one base distant, so this may be a read error.

Including the terminal cysteine and phenylalanine, the CDR3 comprises 13 residues. Here the CDR3 DNA is all that survives: 39 bases in frame from base 1. The germline V gene (reference sequence) gives CDR1 as LGHDT and CDR2 as YNNKEL. The patients picked for sequencing were ones in whom flow cytometry had shown an expansion of CD8+CD57+ cells. Every patient had a diagnosis of severe acquired aplastic anemia based on International Study of Aplastic Anemia and Agranulocytosis and Camitta criteria. Patients had received no therapy at the time of blood sampling. TCR repertoires of sorted CD4+ and CD8+ blood T cells from severe aplastic anemia patients and healthy subjects were deep-sequenced in the study. Patients were enrolled in the USA under clinicaltrials.gov protocols 00001620, 01623167, 00001397, 00071045, 00081523 and 00961064. Ficoll-Paque density gradient centrifugation was used to isolate peripheral blood mononuclear cells. Before DNA was extracted, CD4+ and CD8+ T cells were sorted using either FACS or magnetic beads.

Genomic DNA served as template for TCR beta VDJ combination and CDR3 sequence profiling. An Illumina HiSeq 2000 was used for TCR repertoire sequencing. The original methods were these. Repertoire assessment relied on Simpson's diversity index, CDR3 size and DJ length profiles, and TRBV/TRBJ rearrangement plots. The immunodominant clone was defined as the most abundant DNA sequence in deep sequencing data. CDR3 amino acid sequences were checked for sharing across subjects and were also compared against the VDJdb database and published repertoires. TCRdb reworked the public reads: Q25 trimming with fastp, MiXCR clone assembly, productive beta chains retained. Under each unique CDR3 protein, matching rows form one entry showing the most common genes and DNA. It is TCRdb's table, rather than the study itself, that gives the V and J calls and clone size. The sample has about 160,000 distinct CDR3 sequences on record, around 48% of them singletons. Of the sample, about 2.8% is held by the ten largest clones.

The sequenced material came from sorted CD4+, CD8+, or CD8+CD57+ T cells (not recorded which) from PBMCs. The receptor chain draws on TRBV3-1 and TRBJ2-1; there is no confident call for the D gene. The clonotype was recovered from a human donor with aplastic anemia. The CDR3 is CARSQATRWEQFF. The nucleotides are TGTGCCAGAAGCCAAGCAACTCGTTGGGAGCAGTTCTTC.